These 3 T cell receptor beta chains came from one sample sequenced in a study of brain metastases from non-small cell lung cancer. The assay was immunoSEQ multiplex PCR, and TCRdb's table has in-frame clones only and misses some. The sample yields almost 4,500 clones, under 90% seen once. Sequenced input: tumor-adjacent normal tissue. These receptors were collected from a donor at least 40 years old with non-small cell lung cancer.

CDR3 protein: CASGPDTGELFF. CDR3 nucleotides: TGTGCCAGCGGACCTGACACCGGGGAGCTGTTTTTT. V is TRBV6-5 and J is TRBJ2-2; D unclear. The CDR3 totals 12 residues. Trimming removed 8 bases at V and 3 bases at J, with 7 bases between. Looked up from germline, CDR1 is MNHEY and CDR2 is SVGAGI.

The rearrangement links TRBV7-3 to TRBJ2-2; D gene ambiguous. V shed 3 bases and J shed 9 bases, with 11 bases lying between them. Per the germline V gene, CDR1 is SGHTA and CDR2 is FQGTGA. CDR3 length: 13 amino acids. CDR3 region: CASSLVPGRELFF. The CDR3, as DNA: TGTGCCAGCAGCTTGGTTCCCGGTCGGGAGCTGTTTTTT.

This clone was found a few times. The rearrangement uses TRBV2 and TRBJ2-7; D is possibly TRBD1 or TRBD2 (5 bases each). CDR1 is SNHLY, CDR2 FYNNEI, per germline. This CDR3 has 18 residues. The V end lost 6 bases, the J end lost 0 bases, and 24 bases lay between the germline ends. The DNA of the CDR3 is TGTGCCAGCAGCCTGGGCGGGTACGCTACCAGGGCCTCCTACGAGCAGTACTTC. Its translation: CASSLGGYATRASYEQYF.